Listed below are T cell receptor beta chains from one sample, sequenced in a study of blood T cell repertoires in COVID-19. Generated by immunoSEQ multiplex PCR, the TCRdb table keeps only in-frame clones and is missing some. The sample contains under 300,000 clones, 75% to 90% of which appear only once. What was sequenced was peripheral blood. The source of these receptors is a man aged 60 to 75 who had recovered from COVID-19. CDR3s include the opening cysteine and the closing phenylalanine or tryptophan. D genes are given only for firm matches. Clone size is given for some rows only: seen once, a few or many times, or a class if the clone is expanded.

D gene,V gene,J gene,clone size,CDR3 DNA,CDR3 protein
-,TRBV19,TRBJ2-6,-,TGTGCCAGTAGCACCCCTTCGGCTGGGGCCAACGTCCTGACTTTC,CASSTPSAGANVLTF
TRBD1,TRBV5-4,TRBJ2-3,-,TGTGCCAGCAGCTTGGCAGGGGGAGATACGCAGTATTTT,CASSLAGGDTQYF
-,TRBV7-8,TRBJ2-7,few,TGTGCCAGCAGCCCCCGAGGGAGCGGTAGCTCCTACGAGCAGTACTTC,CASSPRGSGSSYEQYF
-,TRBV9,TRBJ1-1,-,TGTGCCAGCAGCGTAGTGGGCAGCCGGAACACTGAAGCTTTCTTT,CASSVVGSRNTEAFF
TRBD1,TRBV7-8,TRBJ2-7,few,TGTGCCAGCAGCTTAGGTTCGGGACAGGTCCTCGTCGAGCAGTACTTC,CASSLGSGQVLVEQYF
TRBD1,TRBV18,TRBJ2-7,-,TGTGCCAGCTCACCACAGGGACAGTTAGCCTACGAGCAGTACTTC,CASSPQGQLAYEQYF
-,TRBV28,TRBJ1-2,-,TGTGCCAGCAGTTTGCCCCAGGGAAACTATGGCTACACCTTC,CASSLPQGNYGYTF
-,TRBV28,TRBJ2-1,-,TGTGCCAGCAGGGTACGGAGCCTTGGTAATGAGCAGTTCTTC,CASRVRSLGNEQFF
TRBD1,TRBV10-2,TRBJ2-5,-,TGCGCCAGCAGAGACAGGGCGGGGACCCAGTACTTC,CASRDRAGTQYF
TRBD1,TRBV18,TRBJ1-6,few,TGTGCCAGCTCACGGGACAGGGAAAATTCACCCCTCCACTTT,CASSRDRENSPLHF
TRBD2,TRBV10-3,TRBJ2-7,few,TGTGCCATCAGTGGCAAGACTAGCGGGCTCCCCTACGAGCAGTACTTC,CAISGKTSGLPYEQYF
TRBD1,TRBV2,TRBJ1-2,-,TGTGCCAGCAGTGAAAACCAGGGGGCCGGCTATGGCTACACCTTC,CASSENQGAGYGYTF
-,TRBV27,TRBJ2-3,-,TGTGCCAGCAGTTCGCAGACCGGACAAGGCGCAGATACGCAGTATTTT,CASSSQTGQGADTQYF
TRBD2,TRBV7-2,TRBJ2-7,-,TGTGCCAGCAGCCCCCCTAGCGGGGGCTCCTACGAGCAGTACTTC,CASSPPSGGSYEQYF
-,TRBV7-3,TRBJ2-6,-,TGTGCCAGCAGCTTAGTATCTACTGGGGCCAACGTCCTGACTTTC,CASSLVSTGANVLTF
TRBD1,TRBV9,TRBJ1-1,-,TGTGCCAGCAGCGTAGGGGCAGGGGGGAACGCTGAAGCTTTCTTT,CASSVGAGGNAEAFF
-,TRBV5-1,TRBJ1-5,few,TGCGCCAGCAGCCCGACAGGAGTTAGCAATCAGCCCCAGCATTTT,CASSPTGVSNQPQHF
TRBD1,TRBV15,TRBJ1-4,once,TGTGCCACCAGCAGAGACCGACAGGGTAATGAAAAACTGTTTTTT,CATSRDRQGNEKLFF
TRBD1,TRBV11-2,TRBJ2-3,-,TGTGCCAGCAGCAGGACAGGGGGAGTCCTTCATTCCACAGATACGCAGTATTTT,CASSRTGGVLHSTDTQYF